A few counts support the clone carrying this T cell receptor beta chain. Its antigen is undetermined. The data were taken from a study of blood T cells in healthy people across ages. Study observations and caveats: Per million T cells, TCR beta diversity dropped roughly linearly as age increased. There were more naive CD4+ cells and higher diversity in long-lived donors than in aged donors.

Looked up from germline, CDR1 is SGHTA and CDR2 is FQGTGA. V gave up 4 bases and J gave up 4 bases, with 10 bases separating them. This CDR3 has 13 amino acids. A second PCR of 7 to 11 cycles used a sample-barcoded 5' primer and a J-beta primer mix. TCRdb reanalysed the 5' RACE reads using MiXCR and keeps one entry per CDR3 protein. This sample carries 790,000 or so distinct CDR3 sequences, roughly three fifths of them seen once, and the ten largest clones take more than 25%. This TCR was recovered from a man between 35 and 55 years old in good health. The chain uses TRBV7-3 and TRBJ2-5, with D uncertain. The material sequenced was blood. The DNA of the CDR3 is TGTGCCAGCAGCTCTGGGGTCGGAGAGACCCAGTACTTC. Protein product: CASSSGVGETQYF.